The 20 T cell receptor beta chains below come from one sample, sequenced in a study of T cell responses to AZD1222 COVID-19 vaccine. Here immunoSEQ multiplex PCR was the method, and the copy in TCRdb shows in-frame clones only, minus some. This table has over 100,000 clones, approximately 91% appearing once. The sample consisted of peripheral blood, taken on day 0 of MenACWY control vaccination. These receptor sequences come from an adult in good health.

This chain links TRBV11-2 with TRBJ2-1; the match to TRBD2 covers 7 bases. V shed 5 bases and J 9 bases; nucleotides not matched to a gene: 13. Germline-derived CDR1 and CDR2 are SGHAT and FQNNGV. The CDR3 is 15 amino acids. CDR3 residues: CASSPQPGRESEQFF. The DNA of the CDR3 is TGTGCCAGCAGCCCACAGCCGGGGCGGGAGAGTGAGCAGTTCTTC.

This clone was detected once. V gene TRBV5-1 combines with J gene TRBJ2-5, with D possibly matching TRBD1 (8 bases). The CDR3 is 17 residues long. The germline V gene has CDR1 SGHRS and CDR2 YFSETQ. V was cut by 3 bases and J by 4 bases, with 22 bases left in between. The CDR3 DNA reads as TGCGCCAGCAGCTCCGACCCTAGACAGGGGAGGGGAGAGACCCAGTACTTC. It codes for CASSSDPRQGRGETQYF.

This clone appeared a single time. This rearrangement joins TRBV6-5 to TRBJ2-2; D is possibly TRBD1 or TRBD2 (5 bases each). CDR1 and CDR2 (germline): MNHEY, SVGAGI. The CDR3 runs to 15 residues. V gave up 6 bases and J gave up 8 bases, with 19 bases separating them. The DNA for the CDR3 is TGTGCCAGCAGGGGGGAGAGGACATCCTCGGGGGAGCTGTTTTTT. Protein sequence: CASRGERTSSGELFF.

This chain links TRBV4-3 with TRBJ1-3; a weak D match, TRBD1 (5 bases). The CDR3 loop spans 15 amino acids. In germline, CDR1 is LGHNA, CDR2 YSLEER. Between the trimmed V and J ends, which lost 0 bases and 8 bases, there was a span of 14 bases. The CDR3 reads CASSQDGREFDTIYF. The CDR3 DNA follows: TGCGCCAGCAGCCAAGATGGCAGGGAATTCGACACCATATATTTT.

The J gene is TRBJ2-1, the V gene TRBV6-5; maybe TRBD1 (5 bases). There are 15 residues in the CDR3. V dropped 0 bases and J dropped 8 bases, with 14 bases sitting between them. Germline V gene sequence: CDR1 MNHEY, CDR2 SVGAGI. CDR3 nucleotides: TGTGCCAGCAGTTACTCGGGCAGGGTCAGGGATGAGCAGTTCTTC. Amino acids: CASSYSGRVRDEQFF.

This clone was detected once. The J gene is TRBJ2-2, the V gene TRBV7-3; D may correspond to TRBD1 or TRBD2 (5 bases each). Germline lookup yields CDR1 SGHTA and CDR2 FQGTGA. V lost 5 bases, J lost 7 bases, and 17 bases lay in between. The CDR3 consists of 15 residues. The CDR3 DNA reads as TGTGCCAGCAGCCAAGTATCGGGGCTGGGCGGGGAGCTGTTTTTT. Protein product: CASSQVSGLGGELFF.

This rearrangement joins TRBV28 to TRBJ1-2; D remains ambiguous. The germline V and J ends were trimmed by 8 bases and 8 bases, with 15 bases remaining between them. Per the germline V gene, CDR1 is MDHEN and CDR2 is SYDVKM. This CDR3 is built from 12 residues. CDR3 sequence reads: CASLPSGGGYTF. Here the CDR3 DNA reads TGTGCCAGCCTGCCCAGTGGTGGGGGCTACACCTTC.

V is TRBV9 and J is TRBJ1-3; D call uncertain. Germline V gene data show CDR1 as SGDLS and CDR2 as YYNGEE. The V gene lost 0 bases and the J gene lost 0 bases, with 10 bases spanning the gap. The CDR3 has 16 residues. The CDR3 nucleotides are TGTGCCAGCAGCGTAGGGCACGGCGTCTCTGGAAACACCATATATTTT. Its protein is CASSVGHGVSGNTIYF.

This rearrangement joins TRBV7-2 to TRBJ2-7; 8 bases map to TRBD2. Germline trimming cut 7 bases from V and 3 bases from J; bases unmatched to any gene: 5. CDR3 length: 13 amino acids. Germline V gene sequence: CDR1 SGHTA, CDR2 FQGNSA. This CDR3 is CASTYGRGYEQYF. The DNA of the CDR3 is TGTGCCAGCACCTACGGGAGGGGCTACGAGCAGTACTTC.

The genes are TRBV28 and TRBJ1-5; D is ambiguous. Germline V gene lookup returns CDR1 MDHEN and CDR2 SYDVKM. The V end lost 3 bases, the J end lost 2 bases, and 11 bases lay between the germline ends. This CDR3 is 15 amino acids long. CDR3 sequence (DNA): TGTGCCAGCAGTTTTAGGTCCGGTCGCAATCAGCCCCAGCATTTT. Translation gives CASSFRSGRNQPQHF.

The chain carries TRBV9 and TRBJ1-3; D call uncertain. CDR1 is SGDLS and CDR2 is YYNGEE in the germline V gene. The CDR3 extends over 16 amino acids. The V and J ends lost 4 bases and 2 bases respectively, with 16 bases between them. The CDR3: CASSLRLLEPGNTIYF. CDR3 nucleotides: TGTGCCAGCAGCCTACGACTCCTAGAGCCTGGAAACACCATATATTTT.

The chain combines TRBV7-8 with TRBJ1-2; TRBD1 is a possible D gene (5 bases). V was trimmed by 2 bases and J by 4 bases, leaving 11 bases between them. CDR3 length: 14 residues. The germline V gene has CDR1 SGHVS and CDR2 FQNEAQ. The CDR3 loop reads CASSLQGAGYGYTF. Here the CDR3 DNA reads TGTGCCAGCAGCTTACAGGGAGCAGGCTATGGCTACACCTTC.

The J gene is TRBJ1-5, the V gene TRBV27; D is undetermined. The germline CDR1 and CDR2 sequences are MNHEY and SMNVEV (reference sequence). There are 14 residues in the CDR3. With 10 bases removed from V and 1 base from J, the gap between germline ends came to 14 bases. The CDR3 sequence: CATLVRMSNQPQHF. The DNA for the CDR3 is TGTGCCACCCTTGTCCGGATGAGCAATCAGCCCCAGCATTTT.

This chain joins TRBV9 and TRBJ1-5; D might be TRBD1 (5 bases). The CDR3 has 14 residues. Germline V gene sequence: CDR1 SGDLS, CDR2 YYNGEE. The V end was cut by 0 bases, the J end by 4 bases, with 8 bases between. CDR3 coding DNA: TGTGCCAGCAGCGTAGGGCAGGGTAATCAGCCCCAGCATTTT. Translating it yields CASSVGQGNQPQHF.

The rearrangement uses TRBV28 and TRBJ1-4; D perhaps matches TRBD1 (6 bases). The length of the CDR3 is 12 residues. V was trimmed by 6 bases and J by 10 bases, leaving 12 bases between them. The germline V gene has CDR1 MDHEN and CDR2 SYDVKM. This CDR3 is CASRQGLRKLFF. The CDR3 DNA reads as TGTGCCAGCAGGCAGGGGTTGAGAAAACTGTTTTTT.

The CDR3: CATSDSFPGNTIYF. For the CDR3, the DNA is TGTGCCACCTCCGACAGCTTTCCGGGAAACACCATATATTTT. J is TRBJ1-3 and V is TRBV24-1; the D gene is possibly TRBD1 (5 bases). The germline CDR1 and CDR2 sequences are KGHDR and SFDVKD. Trimming stripped 9 bases from V and 4 bases from J, with 15 bases between. The CDR3 has 14 amino acids.

This clone was observed once. V and J are TRBV11-3 and TRBJ2-1; the match to TRBD2 covers 8 bases. The CDR3 extends over 16 amino acids. V shed 1 base, J shed 8 bases, and the junction held 10 bases outside the gene matches. Germline assignment: CDR1 SGHNT and CDR2 YENEEA. The CDR3 loop is CASSLGAGGNLDEQFF. The CDR3 DNA reads TGTGCCAGCAGCTTAGGGGCGGGAGGAAATCTGGATGAGCAGTTCTTC.

The CDR3 loop is CASSPPGTYEQYF. The CDR3 DNA reads as TGTGCCAGCAGCCCCCCCGGGACGTACGAGCAGTACTTC. V and J are TRBV5-5 and TRBJ2-7; the D call may be TRBD1 or TRBD2 (5 bases each). V shed 4 bases and J shed 4 bases, with 12 bases lying between them. The germline V gene encodes CDR1 SGHKS and CDR2 YYEKEE (reference sequence). The CDR3 covers 13 residues.

This clone was counted only a few times. The chain uses TRBV2 and TRBJ1-2; perhaps TRBD1 as D (6 bases). CDR3 length: 13 residues. The germline gives CDR1 SNHLY, CDR2 FYNNEI. Trimming left V 3 bases short and J 2 bases short, with 7 bases between. CDR3 protein: CASSEDRNYGYTF. DNA of the CDR3: TGTGCCAGCAGTGAGGACAGAAACTATGGCTACACCTTC.

The chain employs TRBV6-5 and TRBJ2-1; D gene uncertain. V lost 5 bases and J lost 10, with 12 bases in between. The CDR3 contains 12 residues. The V gene's germline CDR1 is MNHEY and CDR2 SVGAGI. The CDR3 DNA reads as TGTGCCAGCAGTCCGGTCGCCCGCGAGCAGTTCTTC. Its protein is CASSPVAREQFF.